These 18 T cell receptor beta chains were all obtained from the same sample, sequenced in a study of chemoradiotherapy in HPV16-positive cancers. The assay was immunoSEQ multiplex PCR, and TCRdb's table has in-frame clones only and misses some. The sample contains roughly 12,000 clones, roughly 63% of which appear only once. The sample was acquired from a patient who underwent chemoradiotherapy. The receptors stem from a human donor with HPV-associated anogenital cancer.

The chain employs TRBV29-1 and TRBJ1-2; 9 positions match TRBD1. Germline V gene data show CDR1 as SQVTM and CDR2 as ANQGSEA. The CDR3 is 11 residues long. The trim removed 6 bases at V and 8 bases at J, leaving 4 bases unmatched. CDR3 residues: CSVEQGAGYTF. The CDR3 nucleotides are TGCAGCGTCGAACAGGGGGCAGGCTACACCTTC.

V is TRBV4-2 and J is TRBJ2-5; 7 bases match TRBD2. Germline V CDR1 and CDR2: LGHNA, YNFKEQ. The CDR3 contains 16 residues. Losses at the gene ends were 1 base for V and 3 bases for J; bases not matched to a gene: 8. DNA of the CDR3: TGTGCCAGCAGCCAAGCGGGGGGAATACTTAAAGAGACCCAGTACTTC. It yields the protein CASSQAGGILKETQYF.

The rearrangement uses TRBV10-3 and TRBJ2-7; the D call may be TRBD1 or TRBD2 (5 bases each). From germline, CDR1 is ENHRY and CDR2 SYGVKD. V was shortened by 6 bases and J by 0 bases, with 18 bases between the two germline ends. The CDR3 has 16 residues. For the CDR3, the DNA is TGTGCCATCAGCGTGGGACCGCAAACGTCCTCCTACGAGCAGTACTTC. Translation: CAISVGPQTSSYEQYF.

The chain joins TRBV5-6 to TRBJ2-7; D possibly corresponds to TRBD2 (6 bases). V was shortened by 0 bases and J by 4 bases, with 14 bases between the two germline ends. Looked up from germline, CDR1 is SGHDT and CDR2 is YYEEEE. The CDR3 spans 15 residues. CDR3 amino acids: CASSLVWGGVYEQYF. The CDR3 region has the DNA TGTGCCAGCAGCTTGGTCTGGGGCGGGGTGTACGAGCAGTACTTC.

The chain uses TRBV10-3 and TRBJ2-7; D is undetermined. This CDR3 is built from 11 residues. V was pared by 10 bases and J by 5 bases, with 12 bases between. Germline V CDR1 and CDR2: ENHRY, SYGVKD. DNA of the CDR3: TGTGCCACCCAGATATTCGACGAGCAGTACTTC. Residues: CATQIFDEQYF.

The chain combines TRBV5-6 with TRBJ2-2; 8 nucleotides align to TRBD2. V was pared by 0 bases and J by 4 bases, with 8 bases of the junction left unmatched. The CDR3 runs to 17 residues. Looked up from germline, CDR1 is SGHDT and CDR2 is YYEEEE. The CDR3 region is CASSLEYGGATTGELFF. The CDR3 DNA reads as TGTGCCAGCAGCTTGGAGTACGGGGGGGCCACCACCGGGGAGCTGTTTTTT.

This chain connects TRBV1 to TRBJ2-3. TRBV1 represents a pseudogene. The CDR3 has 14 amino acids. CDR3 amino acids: CTSSRGGYTDTQYF. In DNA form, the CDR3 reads TGCACCAGCAGCCGGGGCGGGTACACAGATACGCAGTATTTT.

The CDR3 DNA is TGCGCCAGCAGAACAGGGGCGGGGGACAATGAGCAGTTCTTC. Residues: CASRTGAGDNEQFF. The gene calls are TRBV5-1 and TRBJ2-1; perhaps D is TRBD1 or TRBD2 (7 bases each). Trimming took 5 bases from V and 5 from J, leaving 14 bases between them. Germline V gene sequence: CDR1 SGHRS, CDR2 YFSETQ. This CDR3 comprises 14 residues.

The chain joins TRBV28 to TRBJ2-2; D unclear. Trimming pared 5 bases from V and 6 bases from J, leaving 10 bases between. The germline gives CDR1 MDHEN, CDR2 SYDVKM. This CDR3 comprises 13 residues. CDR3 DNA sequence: TGTGCCAGCAGTCAGACAAGGGCCGGGGAGCTGTTTTTT. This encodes CASSQTRAGELFF.

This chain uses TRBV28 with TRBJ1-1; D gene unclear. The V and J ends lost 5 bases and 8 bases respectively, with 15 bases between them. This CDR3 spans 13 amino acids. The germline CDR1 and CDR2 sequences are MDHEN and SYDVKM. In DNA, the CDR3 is TGTGCCAGCAGTCCTCCCGCCGGCGGGGAAGCTTTCTTT. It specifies CASSPPAGGEAFF.

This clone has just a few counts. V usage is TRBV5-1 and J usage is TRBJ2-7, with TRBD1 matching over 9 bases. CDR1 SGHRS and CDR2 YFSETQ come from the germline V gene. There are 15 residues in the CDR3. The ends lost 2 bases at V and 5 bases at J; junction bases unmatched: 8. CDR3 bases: TGCGCCAGCAGCTTAACCCCGGGACAGGGAGACGAGCAGTACTTC. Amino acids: CASSLTPGQGDEQYF.

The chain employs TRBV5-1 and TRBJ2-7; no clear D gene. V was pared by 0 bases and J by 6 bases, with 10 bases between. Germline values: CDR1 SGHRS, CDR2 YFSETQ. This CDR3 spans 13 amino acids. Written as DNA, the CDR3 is TGCGCCAGCAGCTTGGGGGTTTCCGCCGAGCAGTACTTC. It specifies CASSLGVSAEQYF.

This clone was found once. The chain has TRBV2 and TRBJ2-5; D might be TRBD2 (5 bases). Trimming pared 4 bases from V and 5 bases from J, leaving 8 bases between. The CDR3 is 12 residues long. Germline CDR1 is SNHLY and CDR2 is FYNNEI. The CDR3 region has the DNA TGTGCCAGCAGTGCCACTAGGGAGACCCAGTACTTC. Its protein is CASSATRETQYF.

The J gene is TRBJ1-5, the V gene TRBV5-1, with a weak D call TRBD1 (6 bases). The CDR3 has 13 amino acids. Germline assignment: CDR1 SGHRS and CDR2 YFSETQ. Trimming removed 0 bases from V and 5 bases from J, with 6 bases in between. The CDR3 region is CASSLDRDQPQHF. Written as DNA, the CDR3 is TGCGCCAGCAGCTTGGACAGGGATCAGCCCCAGCATTTT.

CDR3 residues: CASSSGQGQETQYF. CDR3 DNA sequence: TGCGCCAGCAGCTCTGGACAGGGTCAGGAGACCCAGTACTTC. The V and J genes are TRBV5-1 and TRBJ2-5, with TRBD1 identical over 8 bases. The ends lost 3 bases at V and 5 bases at J; junction bases unmatched: 6. The CDR3 is 14 residues long. Germline values: CDR1 SGHRS, CDR2 YFSETQ.

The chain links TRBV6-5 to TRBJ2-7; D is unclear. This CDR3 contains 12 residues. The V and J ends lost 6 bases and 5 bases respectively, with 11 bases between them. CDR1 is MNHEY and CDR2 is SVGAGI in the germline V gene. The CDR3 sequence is CASRMPGNEQYF. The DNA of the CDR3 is TGTGCCAGCAGAATGCCAGGCAACGAGCAGTACTTC.

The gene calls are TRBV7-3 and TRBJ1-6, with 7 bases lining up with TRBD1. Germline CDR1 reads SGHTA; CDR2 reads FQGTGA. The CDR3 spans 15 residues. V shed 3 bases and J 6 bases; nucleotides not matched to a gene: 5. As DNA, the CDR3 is TGTGCCAGCAGCTTGGTGACAGGGACTAATTCACCCCTCCACTTT. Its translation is CASSLVTGTNSPLHF.

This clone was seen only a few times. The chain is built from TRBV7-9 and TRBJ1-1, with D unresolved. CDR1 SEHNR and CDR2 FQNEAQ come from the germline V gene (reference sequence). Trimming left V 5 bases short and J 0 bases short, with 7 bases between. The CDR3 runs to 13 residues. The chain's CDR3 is CASSRMLNTEAFF. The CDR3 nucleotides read TGTGCCAGCAGCCGAATGTTGAACACTGAAGCTTTCTTT. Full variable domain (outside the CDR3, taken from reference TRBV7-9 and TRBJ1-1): DTGVSQNPRHKITKRGQNVTFRCDPISEHNRLYWYRQTLGQGPEFLTYFQNEAQLEKSRLLSDRFSAERPKGSFSTLEIQRTEQGDSAMYLCASSRMLNTEAFFGQGTRLTVV.